The 20 T cell receptor beta chains in this list originate from one sample, sequenced in a study of T cells in localized non-small cell lung cancer. The assay was immunoSEQ multiplex PCR, and TCRdb's table has in-frame clones only and misses some. The data show approximately 24,000 clones, around 90% seen once. Sequencing used peripheral blood, obtained before any cancer treatment. Source of these receptors: a female donor older than 55 with stage II squamous cell lung carcinoma.

The sample holds a few counts of this clone. This chain joins TRBV30 and TRBJ1-2; D uncertain. CDR1 is GTSNPN and CDR2 is SVGIG in the germline V gene (reference sequence). Trimming left V 7 bases short and J 3 bases short, with 6 bases between. The CDR3 length is 10 residues. This chain's CDR3 is CAFADYGYTF. In nucleotides, the CDR3 is TGTGCCTTTGCGGACTATGGCTACACCTTC.

This clone has only one observation. V gene TRBV19 combines with J gene TRBJ2-5, with D tentatively TRBD2 (6 bases). Germline V gene data show CDR1 as LNHDA and CDR2 as SQIVND (reference sequence). The CDR3 covers 17 residues. V gave up 3 bases and J gave up 2 bases, with 19 bases separating them. In DNA form, the CDR3 reads TGTGCCAGTAGTATTGGAGGGTCTGCGAGGTGGCAAGAGACCCAGTACTTC. Its protein product is CASSIGGSARWQETQYF.

The J gene is TRBJ2-4, the V gene TRBV5-1; 9 bases fit TRBD2. The V and J ends lost 1 base and 3 bases, in that order; junction bases with no gene match: 11. Germline V gene data show CDR1 as SGHRS and CDR2 as YFSETQ. This CDR3 has 18 residues. Here the CDR3 reads CASSLRGGGALGKNIQYF. CDR3 sequence (DNA): TGCGCCAGCAGCTTGCGCGGCGGGGGGGCTCTGGGCAAAAACATTCAGTACTTC.

CDR3 protein: CASSPYLGDTQYF. CDR3 nucleotides: TGTGCCAGCAGTCCATATCTAGGTGATACGCAGTATTTT. This chain uses TRBV2 with TRBJ2-3; D is undetermined. Germline assignment: CDR1 SNHLY and CDR2 FYNNEI. Trimming took 5 bases from V and 6 from J, leaving 12 bases between them. CDR3 length equals 13 residues.

V is TRBV6-6 and J is TRBJ2-7, with 10 positions matching TRBD2. This CDR3 contains 15 residues. Trimming cost V 2 bases and J 3 bases; bases outside gene matches: 4. Germline V gene lookup returns CDR1 MNHNY and CDR2 SVGAGI (reference sequence). As DNA, the CDR3 is TGTGCCAGCAGTTACGCTAGCGGGAGTGTCTACGAGCAGTACTTC. This encodes CASSYASGSVYEQYF.

V is TRBV7-2 and J is TRBJ2-3; 10 nucleotides agree with TRBD2. The CDR3 runs 18 residues. CDR1 and CDR2 (germline): SGHTA, FQGNSA. Losses at the gene ends were 1 base for V and 6 bases for J; bases not matched to a gene: 13. The CDR3 sequence: CASSLVWQLAGKGDTQYF. In DNA form, the CDR3 reads TGTGCCAGCAGCTTAGTGTGGCAACTAGCGGGAAAGGGGGATACGCAGTATTTT.

The rearrangement joins TRBV28 to TRBJ1-1, with 8 bases matching TRBD1. Per germline, CDR1 MDHEN and CDR2 SYDVKM. The CDR3 is 15 residues long. V shed 4 bases and J 6 bases; nucleotides not matched to a gene: 10. The CDR3 loop reads CASSSDRVIIAEAFF. As DNA, the CDR3 is TGTGCCAGCAGTTCGGACAGGGTGATAATCGCTGAAGCTTTCTTT.

The CDR3 DNA is TGTGCCAGCAGCAAACGCGGGCTTTCCTACGAGCAGTACTTC. It yields the protein CASSKRGLSYEQYF. This chain connects TRBV21-1 to TRBJ2-7; TRBD2 reflects the table's D call only, with no check against the DNA. TRBV21-1 corresponds to a pseudogene. The CDR3 runs to 14 residues.

This clone was counted between two and nine times. The rearrangement uses TRBV6-5 and TRBJ2-1; a weak D match, TRBD1 (5 bases). This CDR3 is built from 15 residues. V lost 1 base and J lost 3, with 10 bases in between. Per the germline V gene, CDR1 is MNHEY and CDR2 is SVGAGI. The CDR3 spells CASSYFSGNYNEQFF. The CDR3 coding sequence is TGTGCCAGCAGTTACTTCTCAGGGAACTACAATGAGCAGTTCTTC.

DNA for the CDR3: TGCGCCAGCAGCGGTGGCCTTATTCGCTCTGGAAACACCATATATTTT. The encoded protein is CASSGGLIRSGNTIYF. The chain combines TRBV5-1 with TRBJ1-3; D gene ambiguous. The CDR3 sequence is 16 residues long. The germline V gene encodes CDR1 SGHRS and CDR2 YFSETQ. Trimming left V 4 bases short and J 0 bases short, with 14 bases between. Full variable domain (remainder filled in from reference TRBV5-1 and TRBJ1-3): KAGVTQTPRYLIKTRGQQVTLSCSPISGHRSVSWYQQTPGQGLQFLFEYFSETQRNKGNFPGRFSGRQFSNSRSEMNVSTLELGDSALYLCASSGGLIRSGNTIYFGEGSWLTVV.

The CDR3: CACAGGFYGYTF. For the CDR3, the DNA is TGTGCCTGTGCAGGGGGCTTCTATGGCTACACCTTC. The chain couples TRBV30 to TRBJ1-2; 8 bases line up with TRBD1. The CDR3 contains 12 residues. J lost 4 bases, V lost 6 bases, and 4 bases had no gene match. Germline CDR1 reads GTSNPN; CDR2 reads SVGIG (reference sequence).

The chain uses TRBV4-3 and TRBJ1-1; possible D gene TRBD1, 6 bases. There are 15 residues in the CDR3. CDR1 LGHNA and CDR2 YSLEER come from the germline V gene. V was trimmed by 0 bases and J by 1 base, leaving 9 bases between them. CDR3 sequence: CASSQDAGENTEAFF. The CDR3, as DNA: TGCGCCAGCAGCCAAGATGCAGGGGAGAACACTGAAGCTTTCTTT.

This chain connects TRBV11-2 to TRBJ2-1; TRBD1 is a possible D gene (5 bases). Trimming took 5 bases from V and 3 from J, leaving 8 bases between them. The CDR3 is made up of 13 amino acids. CDR1 and CDR2 from the germline V gene are SGHAT and FQNNGV. In DNA, the CDR3 is TGTGCCAGCAGCCAGGGCGGCTACAATGAGCAGTTCTTC. It specifies CASSQGGYNEQFF.

CDR3: CASSELSREPQKAQYF. For the CDR3, the DNA is TGTGCCAGCAGTGAACTGTCTAGGGAGCCCCAGAAGGCGCAGTATTTT. V usage is TRBV2 and J usage is TRBJ2-3; tentative D call: TRBD2 (5 bases). CDR1 SNHLY and CDR2 FYNNEI come from the germline V gene. The CDR3 is 16 residues long. V was clipped by 2 bases and J by 10 bases, with 22 bases between them.

The chain carries TRBV21-1 and TRBJ1-2. TRBV21-1 is a documented pseudogene. CDR3 length: 13 residues. The CDR3 is CASSKERGGGYTF. CDR3 sequence (DNA): TGTGCCAGCAGCAAAGAGCGGGGGGGTGGCTACACCTTC.

The chain uses TRBV10-3 and TRBJ2-3, with 14 nucleotides matching TRBD2. The CDR3 loop spans 15 amino acids. V trimming: 8 bases; J trimming: 2 bases; junction bases outside the gene matches: 3. Germline CDR1 reads ENHRY; CDR2 reads SYGVKD. The CDR3 DNA is TGTGCCATCGGGACTAGCGGGAGACTCACAGATACGCAGTATTTT. Encoded protein: CAIGTSGRLTDTQYF.

The CDR3 here is CAWSVSSKVWSLQFF. The CDR3 bases are TGTGCCTGGAGTGTTAGTAGCAAGGTCTGGTCGCTGCAGTTCTTC. The chain links TRBV30 to TRBJ2-1; D not resolved. There are 15 residues in the CDR3. Trimming removed 0 bases at V and 12 bases at J, with 21 bases between. Germline lookup yields CDR1 GTSNPN and CDR2 SVGIG (reference sequence).

The chain recombines TRBV7-9 with TRBJ2-4; 12 bases are shared with TRBD2. This CDR3 comprises 16 residues. With V trimmed by 5 bases and J by 8 bases, 10 bases remained unmatched. CDR1 is SEHNR and CDR2 is FQNEAQ in the germline V gene (reference sequence). CDR3 sequence reads: CASSRRTSGAEYIQYF. CDR3 in DNA: TGTGCCAGCAGCAGAAGGACTAGCGGGGCGGAGTACATTCAGTACTTC.

CDR3 sequence reads: CASSTRPGGKETQYF. CDR3 DNA sequence: TGTGCCAGCAGCACCCGCCCAGGGGGCAAAGAGACCCAGTACTTC. The chain combines TRBV7-2 with TRBJ2-5; TRBD1 agrees at 8 bases. Germline V gene sequence: CDR1 SGHTA, CDR2 FQGNSA. Trimming removed 5 bases from V and 3 bases from J; junction bases left unmatched: 8. The CDR3 is made up of 15 amino acids.

J is TRBJ1-3 and V is TRBV5-8; TRBD1 is a possible D gene (5 bases). The CDR3 spans 16 residues. The V end lost 3 bases, the J end lost 0 bases, and 13 bases lay between the germline ends. The germline V gene has CDR1 SGHTS and CDR2 YDEGEE. DNA of the CDR3: TGTGCCAGCAGCTGGGGGGGACGCCCCTCTGGAAACACCATATATTTT. Translated: CASSWGGRPSGNTIYF. Full variable domain (remainder filled in from reference TRBV5-8 and TRBJ1-3): EAGVTQSPTHLIKTRGQQATLRCSPISGHTSVYWYQQALGLGLQFLLWYDEGEERNRGNFPPRFSGRQFPNYSSELNVNALELEDSALYLCASSWGGRPSGNTIYFGEGSWLTVV.